Presented here are 27 T cell receptor beta chains from one specimen sequenced in a study of cytomegalovirus exposure and HLA in healthy donors. PCR involved 60 Vbeta and 13 Jbeta primers. The table came from immunoSEQ multiplex PCR; TCRdb's copy has only in-frame clones and leaves some out. The data show around 71,000 clones, and the top ten clones hold approximately 1.7%. Sequences were obtained from PBMCs. The source is a woman in her 30s in good health and CMV-seronegative.

The gene calls are TRBV7-9 and TRBJ2-1; D is possibly TRBD1 (6 bases). The V end was cut by 5 bases, the J end by 3 bases, with 11 bases between. CDR1 is SEHNR and CDR2 is FQNEAQ in the germline V gene (reference sequence). This CDR3 region has 14 residues. CDR3 amino acids: CASSPDRSYNEQFF. In DNA form, the CDR3 reads TGTGCCAGCAGCCCCGACAGGAGCTACAATGAGCAGTTCTTC.

V usage is TRBV5-1 and J usage is TRBJ1-1; D is perhaps TRBD1 (5 bases). The CDR3 loop spans 15 amino acids. Germline V gene data show CDR1 as SGHRS and CDR2 as YFSETQ. Trimming shortened V by 0 bases and J by 4 bases, and 13 bases separated the two germline ends. The DNA for the CDR3 is TGCGCCAGCAGCTTGGTAGCGGGGGTCGGCACTGAAGCTTTCTTT. It yields the protein CASSLVAGVGTEAFF. The full variable domain, rest sourced from reference TRBV5-1 and TRBJ1-1, is KAGVTQTPRYLIKTRGQQVTLSCSPISGHRSVSWYQQTPGQGLQFLFEYFSETQRNKGNFPGRFSGRQFSNSRSEMNVSTLELGDSALYLCASSLVAGVGTEAFFGQGTRLTVV.

A word on this clone: An end of the junction differs from the germline gene, which may be a read error. The rearrangement joins TRBV5-4 to TRBJ1-1; 9 bases are a match to TRBD1. CDR1 and CDR2 (germline): SGHNT, YYREEE (reference sequence). The CDR3 runs 12 residues. CDR3 nucleotide sequence: TGTGCCAGCAGCCCCGGACAGGGGCTCTCCGCATTT. Protein sequence: CASSPGQGLSAF.

The chain employs TRBV6-1 and TRBJ2-7; 7 bases align to TRBD1. The CDR3 length is 13 residues. The germline V gene encodes CDR1 MNHNS and CDR2 SASEGT. Trimming took 6 bases from V and 4 from J; bases not matched to a gene: 6. Here the CDR3 reads CASSDRVGYEQYF. The CDR3 DNA reads TGTGCCAGCAGCGACAGGGTAGGGTACGAGCAGTACTTC.

The rearrangement joins TRBV6-6 to TRBJ1-1, with D possibly matching TRBD1 (5 bases). Germline CDR1 reads MNHNY; CDR2 reads SVGAGI (reference sequence). The CDR3 spans 13 residues. V shed 6 bases and J shed 1 base, with 9 bases lying between them. CDR3 sequence reads: CASRRGGNTEAFF. DNA for the CDR3: TGTGCCAGCAGACGGGGGGGGAACACTGAAGCTTTCTTT.

The gene calls are TRBV10-3 and TRBJ1-1, with D tentatively TRBD1 (5 bases). This CDR3 region has 13 residues. Germline assignment: CDR1 ENHRY and CDR2 SYGVKD. V was trimmed by 5 bases and J by 0 bases, leaving 7 bases between them. CDR3 protein: CAISQGLNTEAFF. CDR3 sequence (DNA): TGTGCCATCAGTCAGGGTTTGAACACTGAAGCTTTCTTT.

The chain couples TRBV30 to TRBJ1-1, with a weak D call TRBD1 (5 bases). Germline CDR1 reads GTSNPN; CDR2 reads SVGIG (reference sequence). This CDR3 contains 12 residues. The ends were cut back, 7 bases at V and 3 bases at J, with 12 bases in the middle. CDR3 amino acids: CASDRGDTEAFF. CDR3 nucleotide sequence: TGTGCCTCCGATCGGGGGGACACTGAAGCTTTCTTT.

The CDR3 sequence is CASSQYSYSNQPQHF. CDR3 nucleotides: TGTGCCAGCAGCCAATACAGTTATAGCAATCAGCCCCAGCATTTT. The V call is TRBV28, the J call TRBJ1-5; D is unresolved. V lost 6 bases and J lost 0, with 12 bases in between. This CDR3 contains 15 residues. Germline assignment: CDR1 MDHEN and CDR2 SYDVKM. The full variable domain, rest sourced from reference TRBV28 and TRBJ1-5, is DVKVTQSSRYLVKRTGEKVFLECVQDMDHENMFWYRQDPGLGLRLIYFSYDVKMKEKGDIPEGYSVSREKKERFSLILESASTNQTSMYLCASSQYSYSNQPQHFGDGTRLSIL.

V is TRBV4-3 and J is TRBJ1-1, with 8 bases that match TRBD1. Germline CDR1 reads LGHNA; CDR2 reads YSLEER. This CDR3 is built from 13 residues. J was trimmed by 4 bases and V by 3 bases; bases with no gene match: 1. Written as DNA, the CDR3 is TGCGCCAGCAGCCACACAGGGGGCACTGAAGCTTTCTTT. It specifies CASSHTGGTEAFF.

CDR3 loop: CAWRTGGDLNSPLHF. The CDR3 region has the DNA TGTGCCTGGAGGACAGGGGGAGACCTAAATTCACCCCTCCACTTT. V gene TRBV30 combines with J gene TRBJ1-6; 9 nucleotides line up with TRBD1. The CDR3 covers 15 residues. J gave up 7 bases and V 3 bases, and 7 bases lay outside the gene matches. Germline lookup yields CDR1 GTSNPN and CDR2 SVGIG (reference sequence).

The CDR3 reads CASSPWTSGRNTGELFF. DNA for the CDR3: TGTGCCAGCAGCCCGTGGACTAGCGGGAGGAACACCGGGGAGCTGTTTTTT. V usage is TRBV7-9 and J usage is TRBJ2-2, with 13 bases fitting TRBD2. This CDR3 region has 17 residues. CDR1 and CDR2 (germline): SEHNR, FQNEAQ (reference sequence). The ends lost 5 bases at V and 1 base at J; junction bases unmatched: 4.

The J gene is TRBJ1-2, the V gene TRBV6-1; 8 bases are shared with TRBD1. Germline values: CDR1 MNHNS, CDR2 SASEGT. CDR3 length equals 14 residues. Trimming removed 8 bases from V and 9 bases from J; junction bases left unmatched: 14. The CDR3 here is CASWGQARLGRYTF. The CDR3 nucleotides are TGTGCCAGCTGGGGACAGGCCCGTCTCGGTCGCTACACCTTC.

The V call is TRBV6-5, the J call TRBJ2-7; D gene uncertain. V lost 2 bases and J 2 bases, leaving 13 bases between the germline ends. This CDR3 contains 15 residues. Germline values: CDR1 MNHEY, CDR2 SVGAGI. The CDR3 sequence is CASSYAGRSAYEQYF. CDR3 bases: TGTGCCAGCAGTTACGCCGGCAGAAGCGCCTACGAGCAGTACTTC.

This chain joins TRBV4-2 and TRBJ1-2; D not resolved. Deletions cut 0 bases from V and 2 bases from J, with 10 bases between. Germline values: CDR1 LGHNA, CDR2 YNFKEQ. CDR3 length: 15 amino acids. For the CDR3, the DNA is TGTGCCAGCAGCCAAGATACTGGGCAGAACTATGGCTACACCTTC. This translates into CASSQDTGQNYGYTF.

Remarks on this clone: One junction end does not reproduce the germline sequence, and a read error may be involved. In DNA, the CDR3 is TGTGCCGGGAGCCCGCGCCAACCTTATAATTCACCCCTCCACTTT. Translated, it gives CAGSPRQPYNSPLHF. V gene TRBV30 combines with J gene TRBJ1-6; D unresolved. This CDR3 spans 15 amino acids. The germline V gene has CDR1 GTSNPN and CDR2 SVGIG (reference sequence).

The J gene is TRBJ1-1, the V gene TRBV6-5; D is unclear. The CDR3 covers 14 residues. Trimming shortened V by 6 bases and J by 1 base, and 12 bases separated the two germline ends. Per germline, CDR1 MNHEY and CDR2 SVGAGI. The DNA for the CDR3 is TGTGCCAGCAGCCCAGGATTGTGGAACACTGAAGCTTTCTTT. This translates into CASSPGLWNTEAFF.

This rearrangement joins TRBV2 to TRBJ2-5; 11 bases agree with TRBD2. V shed 8 bases and J 7 bases; nucleotides not matched to a gene: 9. Germline lookup yields CDR1 SNHLY and CDR2 FYNNEI. The CDR3 extends over 14 amino acids. The CDR3 region has the DNA TGTGCCAGCGGGCTTGGGACTAGCGGCGGGACCCAGTACTTC. It yields the protein CASGLGTSGGTQYF.

This sequence joins TRBV6-6 and TRBJ1-2; no clear D. The CDR3 consists of 13 residues. Trimming stripped 7 bases from V and 7 bases from J, with 16 bases between. The V gene's germline CDR1 is MNHNY and CDR2 SVGAGI (reference sequence). The CDR3 here is CASTPQNRFGYTF. The CDR3 DNA reads TGTGCCAGCACCCCCCAAAACAGATTTGGCTACACCTTC.

The chain has TRBV5-1 and TRBJ2-3, with TRBD1 matching over 10 bases. Germline V gives CDR1 SGHRS, CDR2 YFSETQ. The J segment lost 2 bases and the V segment lost 4 bases, leaving 19 bases of the junction unmatched. This CDR3 is 20 amino acids long. CDR3 sequence reads: CASSLRDRGSAGTLTDTQYF. CDR3 in DNA: TGCGCCAGCAGCCTCCGGGACAGGGGTAGTGCGGGGACCCTCACAGATACGCAGTATTTT.

The chain uses TRBV25-1 and TRBJ2-2, with a tentative D call TRBD1 (5 bases). The germline V gene encodes CDR1 MGHDK and CDR2 SYGVNS. V lost 4 bases to trimming and J lost 0 bases, with 9 bases between them. This CDR3 has 15 amino acids. CDR3 bases: TGTGCCAGCAGTGCCTGGACAACGAACACCGGGGAGCTGTTTTTT. This gives the protein CASSAWTTNTGELFF.

The rearrangement links TRBV4-1 to TRBJ1-4; maybe TRBD1 (5 bases). Germline CDR1 MGHRA, CDR2 YSYEKL. V was cut by 4 bases and J by 6 bases, with 12 bases left in between. The CDR3 sequence is 14 residues long. CDR3 in DNA: TGCGCCAGCAGCCCCCCGTGGGGGGATGAAAAACTGTTTTTT. Translated: CASSPPWGDEKLFF.

The rearrangement links TRBV4-3 to TRBJ1-2; D remains ambiguous. The CDR3 spans 15 residues. V shed 0 bases and J shed 4 bases, with 12 bases lying between them. Germline V gene sequence: CDR1 LGHNA, CDR2 YSLEER. The CDR3 region is CASSQDRYGLYGYTF. Here the CDR3 DNA reads TGCGCCAGCAGCCAAGATCGGTACGGACTCTATGGCTACACCTTC.

The chain links TRBV6-5 to TRBJ1-2; TRBD1 matches 7 bases. The CDR3 consists of 14 residues. The germline V gene encodes CDR1 MNHEY and CDR2 SVGAGI. Trimming removed 2 bases from V and 0 bases from J; junction bases left unmatched: 0. In nucleotides, the CDR3 is TGTGCCAGCAGTTACAGGGGGCCTAACTATGGCTACACCTTC. It specifies CASSYRGPNYGYTF.

CDR3 protein: CASVERGGANEKLFF. Here the CDR3 DNA reads TGTGCCAGCGTAGAAAGAGGGGGAGCTAATGAAAAACTGTTTTTT. This chain connects TRBV7-9 to TRBJ1-4; D perhaps matches TRBD1 (6 bases). CDR1 and CDR2 (germline): SEHNR, FQNEAQ (reference sequence). CDR3 length: 15 amino acids. Between the trimmed V and J ends, which lost 8 bases and 3 bases, there was a span of 16 bases.

J is TRBJ2-7 and V is TRBV5-5; a possible D gene is TRBD2 (7 bases). Deletions cut 4 bases from V and 4 bases from J, with 21 bases between. This CDR3 is 16 amino acids long. Germline CDR1 is SGHKS and CDR2 is YYEKEE (reference sequence). The CDR3 here is CASSPGGGGRGYEQYF. The DNA for the CDR3 is TGTGCCAGCAGCCCCGGGGGTGGGGGGCGGGGGTACGAGCAGTACTTC.

The CDR3 loop reads CASSESGSGIYNEQFF. In DNA, the CDR3 is TGCGCCAGCAGTGAGTCGGGATCGGGGATTTACAATGAGCAGTTCTTC. The J gene is TRBJ2-1, the V gene TRBV10-1; a weak D match, TRBD2 (5 bases). The germline V gene has CDR1 WNHNN and CDR2 SYGVQD (reference sequence). V was cut by 0 bases and J by 4 bases, with 13 bases left in between. The CDR3 runs to 16 residues.

This sequence joins TRBV5-1 and TRBJ2-1, with D possibly being TRBD2 (6 bases). This CDR3 has 14 residues. Trimming cost V 4 bases and J 3 bases, with 11 bases left between them. In germline, CDR1 is SGHRS, CDR2 YFSETQ. The CDR3 region is CASSVSSDYNEQFF. Here the CDR3 DNA reads TGCGCCAGCAGCGTATCTAGCGACTACAATGAGCAGTTCTTC.